The 14 T cell receptor beta chains listed next were all sequenced from one sample in a study of blood T cell repertoires in COVID-19. TCRdb keeps only in-frame clones here, not all; method: immunoSEQ multiplex PCR. In the table there are 380,000 or so clones, around 87% of which are singletons. Sequencing used PBMCs or T cells enriched from blood (not recorded which). The receptor source for this set is a man aged 30 to 45 who had recovered from COVID-19.

The chain has TRBV5-6 and TRBJ1-1, with TRBD1 matching over 8 bases. There are 12 residues in the CDR3. Trimming at V came to 5 bases and at J to 6 bases, leaving 3 bases not matched to a gene. CDR1 SGHDT and CDR2 YYEEEE come from the germline V gene. The CDR3 sequence: CASSKDRAEAFF. As DNA, the CDR3 is TGTGCCAGCAGTAAGGACAGGGCTGAAGCTTTCTTT.

The chain employs TRBV9 and TRBJ2-7, with D uncertain. V lost 3 bases and J lost 3, with 10 bases in between. The CDR3 is 13 residues long. From germline, CDR1 is SGDLS and CDR2 YYNGEE. CDR3 sequence: CASSAEVSYEQYF. The CDR3 region has the DNA TGTGCCAGCAGCGCTGAGGTTAGCTACGAGCAGTACTTC.

The J gene is TRBJ1-5, the V gene TRBV4-3; D unclear. Trimming cost V 0 bases and J 4 bases, with 10 bases left between them. Looked up from germline, CDR1 is LGHNA and CDR2 is YSLEER. The CDR3 length is 15 residues. CDR3 DNA: TGCGCCAGCAGCCAAGATTTCGGGGTTAATCAGCCCCAGCATTTT. Amino acids: CASSQDFGVNQPQHF.

In its sample, this clone was seen a few times. The chain recombines TRBV5-1 with TRBJ1-4; tentative D call: TRBD1 (5 bases). V gave up 1 base and J gave up 8 bases, with 15 bases separating them. Looked up from germline, CDR1 is SGHRS and CDR2 is YFSETQ. The CDR3 runs 15 residues. CDR3 loop: CASSLWRRGREKLFF. The CDR3 bases are TGCGCCAGCAGCTTGTGGAGGCGGGGACGCGAAAAACTGTTTTTT. Based on the CDR3 plus reference TRBV5-1 and TRBJ1-4, the full variable domain is KAGVTQTPRYLIKTRGQQVTLSCSPISGHRSVSWYQQTPGQGLQFLFEYFSETQRNKGNFPGRFSGRQFSNSRSEMNVSTLELGDSALYLCASSLWRRGREKLFFGSGTQLSVL.

The chain uses TRBV7-2 and TRBJ1-3; 7 bases are shared with TRBD1. Germline V gene lookup returns CDR1 SGHTA and CDR2 FQGNSA. The CDR3 is made up of 14 amino acids. With V trimmed by 5 bases and J by 4 bases, 5 bases remained unmatched. This CDR3 reads CASSATGVGNTIYF. CDR3 in DNA: TGTGCCAGCAGCGCCACAGGGGTCGGAAACACCATATATTTT.

This chain joins TRBV12-5 and TRBJ2-7; 11 nucleotides match TRBD1. Germline-derived CDR1 and CDR2 are LGHNT and FRNRAP. The CDR3 is 15 residues long. J gave up 4 bases and V 5 bases, and 7 bases lay outside the gene matches. The DNA for the CDR3 is TGTGCTAGTGGTGCCTGGACAGGGGGCAATTACGAGCAGTACTTC. Amino acids: CASGAWTGGNYEQYF. The full variable domain, completed using reference TRBV12-5 and TRBJ2-7, is DARVTQTPRHKVTEMGQEVTMRCQPILGHNTVFWYRQTMMQGLELLAYFRNRAPLDDSGMPKDRFSAEMPDATLATLKIQPSEPRDSAVYFCASGAWTGGNYEQYFGPGTRLTVT.

J is TRBJ1-2 and V is TRBV7-2; 8 nucleotides line up with TRBD1. The CDR3 is 13 residues long. Germline lookup yields CDR1 SGHTA and CDR2 FQGNSA. The V gene end was trimmed by 4 bases and the J gene end by 9 bases; junction bases not matched to a gene: 7. This CDR3 reads CASSSGQGRSYTF. The CDR3 coding sequence is TGTGCCAGCAGCTCCGGACAGGGTCGGAGCTACACCTTC.

V is TRBV29-1 and J is TRBJ1-1; 8 nucleotides match TRBD1. There are 14 residues in the CDR3. V shed 8 bases and J 0 bases; nucleotides not matched to a gene: 8. The germline V gene encodes CDR1 SQVTM and CDR2 ANQGSEA. In nucleotides, the CDR3 is TGCAGCACAGGGGGAATCCCCATGAACACTGAAGCTTTCTTT. Protein: CSTGGIPMNTEAFF.

The chain carries TRBV7-2 and TRBJ2-7, with TRBD1 identical over 9 bases. With V trimmed by 5 bases and J by 4 bases, 6 bases remained unmatched. Germline V gene data show CDR1 as SGHTA and CDR2 as FQGNSA. The CDR3 consists of 14 residues. This CDR3 is CASSRDRGRYEQYF. Written as DNA, the CDR3 is TGTGCCAGCAGCCGTGACAGGGGGAGGTACGAGCAGTACTTC. Filled out from reference TRBV7-2 and TRBJ2-7, the complete variable domain reads GAGVSQSPSNKVTEKGKDVELRCDPISGHTALYWYRQSLGQGLEFLIYFQGNSAPDKSGLPSDRFSAERTGGSVSTLTIQRTQQEDSAVYLCASSRDRGRYEQYFGPGTRLTVT.

This rearrangement joins TRBV9 to TRBJ1-4; possibly TRBD1 for D (6 bases). The CDR3 is made up of 15 amino acids. The ends were cut back, 0 bases at V and 7 bases at J, with 13 bases in the middle. The germline CDR1 and CDR2 sequences are SGDLS and YYNGEE. CDR3 sequence reads: CASSVGDVRGEKLFF. CDR3 nucleotides: TGTGCCAGCAGCGTAGGGGACGTCAGGGGTGAAAAACTGTTTTTT.

This chain uses TRBV29-1 with TRBJ1-2; 7 bases map to TRBD1. The CDR3 is 12 amino acids. In germline, CDR1 is SQVTM, CDR2 ANQGSEA. Trimming at V came to 1 base and at J to 10 bases, leaving 6 bases not matched to a gene. The CDR3 protein is CSVEGQGVDYTF. CDR3 in DNA: TGCAGCGTTGAAGGGCAGGGGGTTGACTACACCTTC.

The chain links TRBV3-1 (or the pseudogene TRBV3-2) to TRBJ1-6; D remains unclear. Trimming cost V 1 base and J 5 bases, with 21 bases left between them. The CDR3 is 19 amino acids. Looked up from germline, CDR1 is LGHDT and CDR2 is YNNKEL (reference sequence). CDR3 residues: CASSQVLNVWTAHNSPLHF. The CDR3 region has the DNA TGTGCCAGCAGCCAAGTCCTTAACGTTTGGACTGCACATAATTCACCCCTCCACTTT.

The chain uses TRBV6-2 or TRBV6-3 and TRBJ2-2, with a tentative D call TRBD2 (5 bases). The CDR3 is made up of 15 amino acids. Germline CDR1 is MNHEY and CDR2 is SVGEGT. Trimming took off 6 bases at V and 8 bases at J, with 19 bases between the two ends. CDR3 sequence (DNA): TGTGCCAGCAGCCTGGGCGGGTTCTCAGGTGGGGAGCTGTTTTTT. It codes for CASSLGGFSGGELFF.

The V and J genes are TRBV9 and TRBJ1-2, with 12 bases identical to TRBD1. V shed 2 bases and J 0 bases; nucleotides not matched to a gene: 8. This CDR3 contains 18 residues. The germline CDR1 and CDR2 sequences are SGDLS and YYNGEE. For the CDR3, the DNA is TGTGCCAGCAGCGTCGACGGGGACAGGGGGCCGGCTAACTATGGCTACACCTTC. As protein: CASSVDGDRGPANYGYTF.